This T cell receptor beta chain derives from a study of control samples from healthy donors and cancer patients. Data came from immunoSEQ multiplex PCR; TCRdb stores just in-frame clones and leaves some out. This table has about 84,000 clones, 91% appearing once. The trim removed 4 bases at V and 4 bases at J, leaving 12 bases unmatched. The germline gives CDR1 MNHEY, CDR2 SVGAGI. There are 16 residues in the CDR3. The receptor's source is a man aged 45 to 65 in good health. The chain carries TRBV6-5 and TRBJ1-1, with 7 bases matching TRBD1. Sequencing was performed on blood. DNA for the CDR3: TGTGCCAGCAGTTCAGAGGGGGCGAGGGCGGGCACTGAAGCTTTCTTT. Its protein product is CASSSEGARAGTEAFF.